What follows describes a single TCR beta chain. This clonotype was picked up a small number of times. The antigen it recognizes is unknown. No clone much larger than this one lies a single base away; base qualities are absent. CDR3 length: 15 amino acids, cysteine to phenylalanine. Only the CDR3 portion is preserved as DNA: 45 bases, with reading frame beginning at the first base. CDR1 and CDR2, looked up from the germline V gene (reference sequence), are WNHNN and SYGVQD. Trimming takes 3 bases from V and 1 base from J, and the germline ends sit 11 bases apart. The treatment or condition label corresponds to: approximately 11-day PBMC culture with coronavirus spike peptide pools or control peptides (ViraFEST assay). The ViraFEST assay was used in the study, in which antigen-specific T cells were expanded with peptide pools and expanded clonotypes were subsequently identified by TCR sequencing. Positive SARS-CoV-2 PCR tests in the convalescent patients dated from March to December 2020, before Alpha, Beta and Delta variants emerged in the United States. Each well held millions of PBMCs cultured with 9 to 10 ug/ml peptide pools in IMDM containing 5% human AB serum and about 10 IU/ml IL-2. Half of the culture medium was replaced with fresh IL-2-containing medium on days 3 and 7. After around 11 days of culture, CD4+ T cells were isolated by negative selection with the EasySep CD4+ T cell isolation kit. Ficoll-Paque Plus gradient centrifugation was used to isolate PBMCs from whole blood, and the isolated PBMCs were then either used fresh or cryopreserved at -140C. Culture conditions were generally each tested in triplicate wells.

The data belong to a study of vaccination and CD4 T cells after COVID-19 (dated 2022 in TCRdb). Study-level background: Convalescent patients had a positive SARS-CoV-2 result on nasal swab PCR, and of these patients, some 10 had mild disease and one had severe disease. Six males and four females were included in the convalescent cohort, with two Hispanic individuals, seven Caucasians, two Asians and one multiracial person represented. Participants got two doses of the Pfizer-BioNTech BNT162b2 vaccine (n=8) or two doses of the Moderna mRNA-1273 vaccine (n=2). Post-COVID blood samples from convalescent patients were collected a median of roughly 100 days after diagnosis, with a range of 35 to 161 days. The time from the second vaccine dose to post-vaccine blood sampling had a median of approximately 72 days and ranged from about 12 to 241 days. The cultures were stimulated with overlapping spike peptide pools from SARS-CoV-2 and from the common cold coronaviruses HCoV-NL63, HCoV-OC43 and HCoV-229E. In control cultures, a CEFX viral epitope pool was used as positive control, an HIV-1 Nef peptide pool was used as negative control, or no peptide was added. In around 9 COVID-19 convalescent patients and 4 infection-naive healthy vaccine recipients, researchers compared the spike-specific CD4+ TCR repertoire from before mRNA vaccination with the repertoire from after. Here is what the overall study found, with its caveats: Relatively few convalescent patients were included in the study, and early timepoints after natural infection were not analyzed. Of the vaccine-specific clones in convalescent patients, 304 of 307, or nearly all, reacted only to SARS-CoV-2 spike and did not cross-react with common cold coronaviruses. The median count of SARS-CoV-2-reactive clonotypes went up from approximately 22 after infection to about 40 after vaccination, although the change was not significant. Among the post-vaccine SARS-CoV-2-reactive clones in convalescent patients, a median roughly 85% showed up only after vaccination, which suggests vaccine-specific priming.

The library came from PCR. TCR sequencing of DNA from cultured CD4+ T cells used the Oncomine TCR Beta short-read assay at the Johns Hopkins FTIC core. The QIAamp micro DNA kit was used to extract genomic DNA from the cultured CD4+ T cells. Oncomine TCR Beta libraries from cultured CD4+ T cells were pooled with unique dual indexes and sequenced on an Illumina iSeq 100. In the original analysis: Non-productive sequences were removed, and CDR3s not starting with C, not ending with F or W, or shorter than 7 amino acids were discarded. The MANAFEST web application was used to identify antigen-specific clonotypes by comparing peptide-stimulated wells against reference wells and other culture wells. An FDR below 0.05, an odds ratio above 5, and a productive frequency above 0.1% in at least two of three replicate wells were required for clones to be considered positive. Cross-reactive clonotypes were defined as significantly expanded in both SARS-CoV-2 spike wells and at least one common cold coronavirus spike condition. CDR3 homology was assessed with Levenshtein distances (stringdist) and unrooted phylogenetic trees (ape) in R version 3.6.1. Using fastp trimming at Q25 and MiXCR clonotype assembly, TCRdb reanalyzed the public sequencing data and kept in-frame beta chains. Rows matching on CDR3 protein sequence are summarized as one entry with the most common DNA and genes. None of the V and J calls come from the authors' own analysis; TCRdb made them. The sample data list around 16,000 distinct CDR3 sequences, and 44% of these were observed just once. The leading ten clones occupy roughly 7.3% of the sample.

The source was CD4+ T cells from blood, cultured in vitro, collected after SARS-CoV-2 vaccination. This sequence uses TRBV10-1 and TRBJ2-3, with no confident D gene call. The TCR sequence derives from a human donor who had recovered from COVID-19. This receptor carries the CDR3 CASSDPGPGTDTQYF. The nucleotide sequence reads as follows: TGCGCCAGCAGTGATCCTGGCCCCGGCACAGATACGCAGTATTTT.